The clone carrying this TCR beta chain was recorded once. The antigen is undetermined. From germline, CDR1 is KGHSH and CDR2 LQKENI. V lost 1 base to trimming and J lost 9 bases; unmatched junction nucleotides: 9. The CDR3 length is 16 residues. The sample originates from a study of graft-versus-host responses after intestinal transplantation. Notes on the study in general: Maximum circulating GvH clone levels tracked with early post-transplant HvG decreases.

Sequencing was performed with immunoSEQ multiplex PCR; in TCRdb, only in-frame clones are kept and a portion is missing. The repertoire includes around 110,000 clones, 75% to 95% of them detected once, and 0.15% to 0.2% sits in the top ten. Here the sequenced sample was unstimulated CD4+ T cells sorted from spleen or lymph node cells, taken before intestinal transplant. The TCR sequence derives from a human donor who received an intestinal transplant. This sequence joins TRBV18 and TRBJ1-6; 7 bases align to TRBD1. Here the CDR3 DNA reads TGTGCCAGCTCACCACAGAGGGGGCCGATAGGTTCACCCCTCCACTTT. Translated: CASSPQRGPIGSPLHF.